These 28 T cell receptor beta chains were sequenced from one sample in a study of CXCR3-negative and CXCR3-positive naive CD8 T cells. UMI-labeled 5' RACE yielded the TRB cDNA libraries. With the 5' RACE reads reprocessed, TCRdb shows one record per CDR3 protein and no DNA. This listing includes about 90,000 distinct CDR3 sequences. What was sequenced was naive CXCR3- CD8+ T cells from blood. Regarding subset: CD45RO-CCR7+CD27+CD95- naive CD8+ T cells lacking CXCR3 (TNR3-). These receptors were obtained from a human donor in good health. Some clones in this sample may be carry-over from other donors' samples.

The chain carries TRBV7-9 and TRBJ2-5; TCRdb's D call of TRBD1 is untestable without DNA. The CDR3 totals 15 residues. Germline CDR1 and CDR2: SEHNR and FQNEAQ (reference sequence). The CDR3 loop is CASSLAQGARETQYF.

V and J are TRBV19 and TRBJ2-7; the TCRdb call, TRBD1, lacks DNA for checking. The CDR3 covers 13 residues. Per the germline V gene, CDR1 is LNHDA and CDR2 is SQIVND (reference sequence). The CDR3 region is CASSAGQTYEQYF.

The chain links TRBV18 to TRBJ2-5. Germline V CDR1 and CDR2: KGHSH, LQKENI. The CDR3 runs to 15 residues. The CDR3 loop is CASSPPAGYQETQYF.

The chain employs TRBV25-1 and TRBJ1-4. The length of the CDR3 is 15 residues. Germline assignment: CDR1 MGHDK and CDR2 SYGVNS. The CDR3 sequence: CASSEILEGDEKLFF. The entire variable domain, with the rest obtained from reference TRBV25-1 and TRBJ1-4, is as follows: EADIYQTPRYLVIGTGKKITLECSQTMGHDKMYWYQQDPGMELHLIHYSYGVNSTEKGDLSSESTVSRIRTEHFPLTLESARPSHTSQYLCASSEILEGDEKLFFGSGTQLSVL.

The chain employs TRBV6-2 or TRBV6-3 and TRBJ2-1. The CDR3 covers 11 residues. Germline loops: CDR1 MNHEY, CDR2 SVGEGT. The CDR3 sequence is CASSLNNEQFF.

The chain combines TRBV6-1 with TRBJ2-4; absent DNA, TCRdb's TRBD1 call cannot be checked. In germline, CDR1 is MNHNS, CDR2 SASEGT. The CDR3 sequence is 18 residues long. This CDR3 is CASSEEWRGGAVKNIQYF.

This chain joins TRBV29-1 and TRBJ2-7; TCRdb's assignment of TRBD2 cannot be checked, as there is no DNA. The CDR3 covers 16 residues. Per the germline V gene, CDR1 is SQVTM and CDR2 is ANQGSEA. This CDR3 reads CSVKGALGINTYEQYF.

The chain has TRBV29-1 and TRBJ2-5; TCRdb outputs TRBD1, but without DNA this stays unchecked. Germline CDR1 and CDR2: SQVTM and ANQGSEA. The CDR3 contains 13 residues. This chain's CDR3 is CSVEEQGQETQYF.

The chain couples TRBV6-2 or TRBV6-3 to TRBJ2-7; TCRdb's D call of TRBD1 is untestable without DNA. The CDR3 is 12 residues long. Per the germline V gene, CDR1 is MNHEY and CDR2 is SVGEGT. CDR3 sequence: CASSYPQGRGYF.

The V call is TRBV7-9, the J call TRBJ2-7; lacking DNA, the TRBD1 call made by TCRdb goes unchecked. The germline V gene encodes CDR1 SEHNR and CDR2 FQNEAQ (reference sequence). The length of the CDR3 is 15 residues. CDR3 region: CASSARDRVATEQYF.

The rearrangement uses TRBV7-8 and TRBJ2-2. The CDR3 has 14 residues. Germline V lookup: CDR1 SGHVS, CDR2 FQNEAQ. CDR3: CASSLVSSTGELFF.

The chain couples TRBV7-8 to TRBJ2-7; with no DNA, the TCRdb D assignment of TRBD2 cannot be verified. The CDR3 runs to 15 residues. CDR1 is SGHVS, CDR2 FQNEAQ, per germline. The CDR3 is CASSSPSGLAYEQYF.

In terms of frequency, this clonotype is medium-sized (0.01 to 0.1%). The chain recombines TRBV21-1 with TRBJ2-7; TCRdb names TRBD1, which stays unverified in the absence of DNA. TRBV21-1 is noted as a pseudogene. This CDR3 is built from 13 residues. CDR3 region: CASSKDPRGEQYF.

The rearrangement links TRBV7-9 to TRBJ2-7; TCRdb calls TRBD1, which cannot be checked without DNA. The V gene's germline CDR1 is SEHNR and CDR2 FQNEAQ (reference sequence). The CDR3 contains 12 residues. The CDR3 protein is CASSPTGIEQYF. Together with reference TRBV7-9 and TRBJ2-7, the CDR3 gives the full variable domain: DTGVSQNPRHKITKRGQNVTFRCDPISEHNRLYWYRQTLGQGPEFLTYFQNEAQLEKSRLLSDRFSAERPKGSFSTLEIQRTEQGDSAMYLCASSPTGIEQYFGPGTRLTVT.

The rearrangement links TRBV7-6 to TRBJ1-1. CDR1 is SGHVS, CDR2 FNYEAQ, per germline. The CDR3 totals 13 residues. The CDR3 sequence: CASSYSPNTEAFF.

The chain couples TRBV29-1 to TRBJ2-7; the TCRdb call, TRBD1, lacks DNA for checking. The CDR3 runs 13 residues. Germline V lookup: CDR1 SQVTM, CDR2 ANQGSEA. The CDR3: CSVDTDRNYEQYF.

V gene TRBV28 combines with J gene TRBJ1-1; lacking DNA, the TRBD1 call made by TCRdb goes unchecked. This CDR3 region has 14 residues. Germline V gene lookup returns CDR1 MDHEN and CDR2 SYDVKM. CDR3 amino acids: CASKISPRQPEAFF.

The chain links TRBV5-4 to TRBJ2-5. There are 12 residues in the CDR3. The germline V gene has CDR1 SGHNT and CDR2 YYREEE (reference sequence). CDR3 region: CASSSPDGTQYF.

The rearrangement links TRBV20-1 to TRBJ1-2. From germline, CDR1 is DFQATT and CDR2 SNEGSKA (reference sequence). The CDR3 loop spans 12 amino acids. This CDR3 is CSARGSNYGYTF.

The CDR3: CSAGLAGGTDTQYF. The chain joins TRBV29-1 to TRBJ2-3; TCRdb returns TRBD2, unconfirmable since there is no DNA. The CDR3 runs to 14 residues. Germline V CDR1 and CDR2: SQVTM, ANQGSEA.

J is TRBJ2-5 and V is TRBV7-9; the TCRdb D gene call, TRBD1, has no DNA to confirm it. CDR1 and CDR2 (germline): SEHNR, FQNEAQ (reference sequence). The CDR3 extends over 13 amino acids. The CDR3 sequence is CASSSLGRETQYF.

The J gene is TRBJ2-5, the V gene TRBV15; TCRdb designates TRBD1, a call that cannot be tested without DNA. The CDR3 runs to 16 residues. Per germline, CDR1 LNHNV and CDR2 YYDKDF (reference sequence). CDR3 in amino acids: CATSTNGQGRWETQYF.

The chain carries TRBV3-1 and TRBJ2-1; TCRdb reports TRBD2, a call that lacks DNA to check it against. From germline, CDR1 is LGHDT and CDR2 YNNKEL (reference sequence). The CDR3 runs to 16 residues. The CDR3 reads CASSPLSGGLNNEQFF.

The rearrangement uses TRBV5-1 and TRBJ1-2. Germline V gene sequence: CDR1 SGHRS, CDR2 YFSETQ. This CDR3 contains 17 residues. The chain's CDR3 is CASSLVFNRVANYGYTF.

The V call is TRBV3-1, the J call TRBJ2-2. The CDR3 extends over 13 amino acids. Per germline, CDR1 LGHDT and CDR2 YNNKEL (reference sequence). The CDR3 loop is CASNHRVSGELFF.

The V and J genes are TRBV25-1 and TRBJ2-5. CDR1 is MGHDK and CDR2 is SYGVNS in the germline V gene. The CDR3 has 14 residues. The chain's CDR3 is CASSEHRLFETQYF.

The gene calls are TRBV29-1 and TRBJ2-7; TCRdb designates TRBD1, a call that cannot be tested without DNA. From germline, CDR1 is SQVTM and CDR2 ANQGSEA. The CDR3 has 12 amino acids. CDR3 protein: CSVEPGEETQYF.

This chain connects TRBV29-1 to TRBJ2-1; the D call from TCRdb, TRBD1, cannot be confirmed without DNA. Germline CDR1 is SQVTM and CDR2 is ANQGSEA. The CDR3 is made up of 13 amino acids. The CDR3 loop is CSASGAAYNEQFF.